This is a list of T cell receptor beta chains from one sample in a study of blood T cell repertoires in COVID-19. This table comes from immunoSEQ multiplex PCR, and its TCRdb copy is limited to in-frame clones, with some not included. The sample contains roughly 140,000 clones, about 88% of which appear only once. Sample: peripheral blood. All receptors come from a woman in her 70s with acute or convalescent COVID-19. Each CDR3 is given with its conserved first and last residue. A D gene is named only where the DNA matches it firmly. Size is stated for part of the rows, as once, few or many counts, or as a class when the clone is expanded.

j_gene	abundance	len	d_gene	v_gene	CDR3aa	CDR3nt
TRBJ2-3	NA	15	NA	TRBV28	CASSTRQDPTDTQYF	TGTGCCAGCAGCACCCGACAAGATCCCACAGATACGCAGTATTTT
TRBJ2-7	NA	14	TRBD2	TRBV9	CASSSSSGAYEQYF	TGTGCCAGCAGCTCCAGTAGCGGGGCCTACGAGCAGTACTTC
TRBJ1-6	NA	14	NA	TRBV28	CASSPGGTYSPLHF	TGTGCCAGCAGTCCCGGGGGGACCTATTCACCCCTCCACTTT
TRBJ2-3	NA	13	TRBD1	TRBV18	CASKQGSVDTQYF	TGTGCCAGTAAACAGGGGTCAGTAGATACGCAGTATTTT
TRBJ1-6	NA	14	NA	TRBV3-1/TRBV3-2	CASSQVEGVSPLHF	TGTGCCAGCAGCCAAGTAGAGGGGGTTTCACCCCTCCACTTT
TRBJ1-1	NA	14	NA	TRBV18	CASSPVNMNTEAFF	TGTGCCAGCTCACCGGTAAACATGAACACTGAAGCTTTCTTT
TRBJ1-1	NA	14	NA	TRBV9	CASSVDGEGTEAFF	TGTGCCAGCAGCGTAGATGGGGAGGGCACTGAAGCTTTCTTT
TRBJ2-6	NA	15	NA	TRBV11-3	CASSFSGSGANVLTF	TGTGCCAGCAGCTTCTCCGGCTCTGGGGCCAACGTCCTGACTTTC
TRBJ1-1	NA	16	NA	TRBV18	CASSPGWGGSDTEAFF	TGTGCCAGCTCACCAGGGTGGGGGGGCTCCGACACTGAAGCTTTCTTT
TRBJ2-1	NA	13	NA	TRBV2	CASSQGFYNEQFF	TGTGCCAGCAGCCAGGGGTTCTACAATGAGCAGTTCTTC
TRBJ1-2	NA	14	NA	TRBV7-2	CASSLRQVDYGYTF	TGTGCCAGCAGCTTAAGACAGGTGGACTATGGCTACACCTTC
TRBJ1-1	once	15	NA	TRBV5-1	CASSLGQQSYSEAFF	TGCGCCAGCAGCTTGGGACAACAAAGCTACTCTGAAGCTTTCTTT
TRBJ1-5	NA	16	TRBD1	TRBV7-2	CASSLSGGGGNQPQHF	TGTGCCAGCAGCTTATCAGGGGGCGGGGGCAATCAGCCCCAGCATTTT
TRBJ1-2	NA	17	TRBD1	TRBV4-1	CASSQSRDRAPNYGYTF	TGCGCCAGCAGCCAATCCCGGGACAGGGCTCCTAACTATGGCTACACCTTC
TRBJ1-6	NA	14	TRBD1	TRBV18	CASSPGQGSSPLHF	TGTGCCAGCTCACCCGGACAGGGGAGCTCACCCCTCCACTTT
TRBJ2-5	few	15	TRBD2	TRBV5-6	CASSLPSGWQETQYF	TGTGCCAGCAGCTTACCTAGCGGGTGGCAAGAGACCCAGTACTTC
TRBJ2-1	NA	14	TRBD1	TRBV4-3	CASSHGQGGNEQFF	TGCGCCAGCAGCCATGGACAGGGTGGCAATGAGCAGTTCTTC
TRBJ1-2	NA	13	NA	TRBV4-3	CASSQGATGTGHF	TGCGCCAGCAGCCAAGGCGCCACCGGGACTGGCCACTTC
TRBJ1-5	NA	14	TRBD1	TRBV2	CASRGTVSNQPQHF	TGTGCCAGCAGAGGGACAGTTAGCAATCAGCCCCAGCATTTT
TRBJ2-2	NA	15	NA	TRBV5-6	CASRNRGRYTGELFF	TGTGCCAGCAGAAACCGGGGGAGATACACCGGGGAGCTGTTTTTT
TRBJ1-4	NA	19	NA	TRBV28	CASSFGLGIGGSTNEKLFF	TGTGCCAGCAGTTTTGGGCTGGGAATCGGGGGGTCAACTAATGAAAAACTGTTTTTT
TRBJ2-2	NA	15	TRBD2	TRBV12-5	CASGKGLANTGELFF	TGTGCTAGTGGTAAGGGACTAGCTAACACCGGGGAGCTGTTTTTT